The entry below gives a single TCR beta chain sequence along with its context. As processed by the authors: Estimation of nucleated cell counts relied on the amplification of reference gene primers. Clones were sequenced by immunoSEQ multiplex PCR, and TCRdb holds only the in-frame ones, with some missing. Clonal size and the V and J genes are those of that table, whereas D and trimming came from the DNA. The sample has more than 200,000 clones, around 86% seen once. Trimming shortened V by 5 bases and J by 1 base, and 12 bases separated the two germline ends. Germline lookup yields CDR1 SEHNR and CDR2 FQNEAQ (reference sequence). The CDR3 consists of 14 residues. The data derive from a study of blood T cell repertoires in COVID-19. Study summary: Acute and convalescent COVID-19 specimens originated in the United States, Italy and Spain.

Enrolled through a virtual design, the participants were between 18 and 89 years of age and came from about two dozen US areas. The rearrangement uses TRBV7-9 and TRBJ2-7; tentative D call: TRBD2 (6 bases). The sequence derives from a man aged 25-45 years in a cohort exposed to, infected with or recovered from COVID-19 (not recorded which). Sample: PBMCs or T cells enriched from blood (not recorded which). The CDR3 DNA reads TGTGCCAGCAGCCCTATCGGGGGATCCTACGAGCAGTACTTC. Amino acids: CASSPIGGSYEQYF. Full variable domain (missing parts from reference TRBV7-9 and TRBJ2-7): DTGVSQNPRHKITKRGQNVTFRCDPISEHNRLYWYRQTLGQGPEFLTYFQNEAQLEKSRLLSDRFSAERPKGSFSTLEIQRTEQGDSAMYLCASSPIGGSYEQYFGPGTRLTVT.